The rows below give T cell receptor beta chains drawn from one sample of a study of T cell responses to AZD1222 COVID-19 vaccine. Using immunoSEQ multiplex PCR, the repertoire was profiled, and TCRdb retains in-frame clones only, with some absent. This table holds about 67,000 clones, around 80% found once. Sequenced material: peripheral blood, taken on day 0 of AZD1222 vaccination. These TCRs come from an adult in good health. The CDR3 runs from the conserved cysteine through the conserved F or W. Each record gives: V gene, J gene, CDR3 length, D gene, clone size, CDR3 protein, CDR3 DNA. D genes are given only for firm matches. Not all rows give a size; the values are once, few, many and, for expanded clones, a class.

TRBV5-1	TRBJ1-1	16	.	.	CASSLGPASLNTEAFF	TGCGCCAGCAGCTTGGGGCCGGCGAGCCTGAACACTGAAGCTTTCTTT
TRBV7-2	TRBJ2-1	17	TRBD2	.	CASSPAGTSARSSEQFF	TGTGCCAGCAGCCCGGCCGGGACTAGCGCCCGCTCTTCTGAGCAGTTCTTC
TRBV10-3	TRBJ1-5	13	.	few	CAISDGAKGPQHF	TGTGCCATCAGTGATGGTGCCAAGGGGCCCCAGCATTTT
TRBV5-1	TRBJ1-4	14	TRBD1	.	CASSLTGAGEKLFF	TGCGCCAGCAGCTTGACAGGGGCAGGTGAAAAACTGTTTTTT
TRBV28	TRBJ1-4	17	TRBD1	.	CASSLEGVGQTNEKLFF	TGTGCCAGCAGTTTAGAGGGGGTGGGACAGACTAATGAAAAACTGTTTTTT
TRBV7-2	TRBJ2-5	16	TRBD1	.	CASSLVFATGEVTQYF	TGTGCCAGCAGCTTAGTTTTTGCGACAGGGGAAGTGACCCAGTACTTC
TRBV10-3	TRBJ1-1	12	.	.	CAISWGGTEAFF	TGTGCCATCAGCTGGGGAGGCACTGAAGCTTTCTTT
TRBV20-1	TRBJ1-1	11	.	many	CSAKEDFRAFF	TGCAGTGCTAAAGAGGACTTCAGAGCTTTCTTT
TRBV28	TRBJ1-5	16	.	.	CASSFPGNKHHDPQHF	TGTGCCAGCAGTTTTCCGGGGAATAAGCATCATGATCCCCAGCATTTT
TRBV14	TRBJ2-1	15	TRBD2	.	CASSRLAAFSYEQFF	TGTGCCAGCAGCCGACTAGCGGCCTTTTCTTACGAGCAGTTCTTC
TRBV4-2	TRBJ1-1	15	.	.	CASSQWTSTDTEAFF	TGTGCCAGCAGCCAATGGACATCTACGGACACTGAAGCTTTCTTT
TRBV24-1	TRBJ1-1	14	.	.	CATSDLNPWSRAFF	TGTGCCACCAGTGATTTAAATCCCTGGTCTCGGGCTTTCTTT
TRBV9	TRBJ1-1	15	.	.	CASSAQTGQNTEAFF	TGTGCCAGCAGCGCCCAGACAGGACAGAACACTGAAGCTTTCTTT
TRBV27	TRBJ1-1	17	TRBD1	.	CASSRRGRVQVPTEAFF	TGTGCCAGCAGCCGCAGGGGGCGCGTCCAGGTTCCCACTGAAGCTTTCTTT
TRBV7-6	TRBJ2-1	15	.	many	CASSLGPKDYNEQFF	TGTGCCAGCAGCTTGGGACCCAAGGACTACAATGAGCAGTTCTTC
TRBV11-2	TRBJ2-7	16	.	.	CASSPAVGAETYEQYF	TGTGCCAGCAGCCCAGCGGTCGGAGCAGAGACCTACGAGCAGTACTTC
TRBV10-3	TRBJ1-4	14	TRBD1	once	CAISEGQGAEKLFF	TGTGCCATCAGTGAGGGACAGGGGGCCGAAAAACTGTTTTTT
TRBV19	TRBJ1-6	14	TRBD1	.	CARQGTGGWITLHF	TGTGCCAGACAGGGGACAGGGGGCTGGATCACCCTCCACTTT
TRBV28	TRBJ2-1	16	TRBD1	few	CASSPFGTGTYNEQFF	TGTGCCAGCAGTCCTTTCGGGACAGGGACCTACAATGAGCAGTTCTTC
TRBV7-9	TRBJ2-1	14	.	.	CASSFQSPYNEQFF	TGTGCCAGCAGCTTCCAGAGTCCCTACAATGAGCAGTTCTTC
TRBV2	TRBJ2-3	13	.	.	CASSGGLTDTQYF	TGTGCCAGCAGTGGGGGACTCACAGATACGCAGTATTTT
TRBV18	TRBJ1-5	12	.	.	CASSPPGQPQHF	TGTGCCAGCTCACCACCTGGGCAGCCCCAGCATTTT
TRBV28	TRBJ1-2	13	TRBD1	once	CASSLQGANGYTF	TGTGCCAGCAGTTTGCAGGGGGCAAATGGCTACACCTTC
TRBV19	TRBJ1-5	14	.	.	CASSIRGQGKPQHF	TGTGCCAGTAGTATAAGGGGTCAGGGAAAGCCCCAGCATTTT
TRBV24-1	TRBJ2-3	13	TRBD1	.	CATSDPGQAKEYF	TGTGCCACCAGTGATCCCGGACAGGCCAAGGAGTATTTT
TRBV24-1	TRBJ1-4	16	.	few	CATSDQRDGTGEKLFF	TGTGCCACCAGTGACCAACGGGACGGGACGGGTGAAAAACTGTTTTTT
TRBV7-9	TRBJ2-7	13	TRBD1	.	CASSSGQGHEQYF	TGTGCCAGCAGCTCCGGACAGGGCCACGAGCAGTACTTC
TRBV7-2	TRBJ1-5	11	.	.	CASSLTGTPVF	TGTGCCAGCAGCCTTACCGGGACACCCGTTTTT
TRBV9	TRBJ2-2	15	.	.	CASSVGTLNTGELFF	TGTGCCAGCAGCGTCGGGACTCTGAACACCGGGGAGCTGTTTTTT
TRBV20-1	TRBJ2-6	15	.	once	CSASTGGGGANVLTF	TGCAGTGCTAGTACCGGGGGCGGTGGGGCCAACGTCCTGACTTTC
TRBV4-3	TRBJ2-3	15	TRBD2	.	CASSQEKRDGDTQYF	TGCGCCAGCAGCCAAGAGAAGCGGGACGGGGATACGCAGTATTTT
TRBV6-4	TRBJ1-6	16	.	.	CASSDCLSSYNSPLHF	TGTGCCAGCAGTGATTGTCTGAGCTCCTATAATTCACCCCTCCACTTT
TRBV28	TRBJ2-3	11	.	.	CASSSPDTQYF	TGTGCCAGCAGTTCCCCTGATACGCAGTATTTT
TRBV28	TRBJ1-5	12	.	.	CASKIGAKPQHF	TGTGCCAGCAAGATTGGGGCCAAGCCCCAGCATTTT
TRBV27	TRBJ1-2	13	TRBD1	.	CASSPWTGGGYTF	TGTGCCAGCAGTCCCTGGACAGGGGGCGGCTACACCTTC
TRBV11-2	TRBJ1-4	17	.	.	CASSFSTGGAVNEKLFF	TGTGCCAGCAGCTTTTCTACCGGGGGGGCTGTTAATGAAAAACTGTTTTTT
TRBV6-2/TRBV6-3	TRBJ1-2	11	.	.	CASSLDDGYTF	TGTGCCAGCAGTCTGGACGATGGCTACACCTTC
TRBV21-1	TRBJ2-1	19	.	.	CASSKALRRGGRKNNEQFF	TGTGCCAGCAGCAAAGCGCTTCGCAGGGGAGGACGGAAGAACAATGAGCAGTTCTTC
TRBV3-1/TRBV3-2	TRBJ2-2	14	.	.	CASSQDPLRGELFF	TGTGCCAGCAGCCAAGATCCACTTCGCGGGGAGCTGTTTTTT
TRBV28	TRBJ2-7	13	.	.	CASSFGVSYEQYF	TGTGCCAGCAGTTTTGGGGTTTCCTACGAGCAGTACTTC
TRBV5-1	TRBJ2-7	16	TRBD1	.	CASSPRQGSTPYEQYF	TGCGCCAGCAGCCCCCGACAGGGTTCGACCCCATACGAGCAGTACTTC
TRBV4-3	TRBJ2-7	14	.	.	CASSQGRKGYEQYF	TGCGCCAGCAGCCAAGGACGAAAAGGGTACGAGCAGTACTTC